The clone carrying this TCR beta chain was counted between two and nine times. This record belongs to a study of blood T cell repertoires in COVID-19. For the study at large: Acute-phase and convalescent COVID-19 samples originated in the United States, Italy and Spain. PBMCs, B-cell-depleted T cells, or T cells were the source of the cDNA or gDNA that made up the material.

In the study's own analysis: The assay estimated nucleated cells by amplifying reference gene primers. Data came from immunoSEQ multiplex PCR; TCRdb stores just in-frame clones and leaves some out. That table gives V, J and clone size, and the DNA gave D and trimming. The table has 110,000 to 150,000 clones, about four fifths seen once. V shed 9 bases, J shed 6 bases, and the junction held 6 bases outside the gene matches. The germline V gene encodes CDR1 LNHNV and CDR2 YYDKDF (reference sequence). The CDR3 length is 12 residues. V gene TRBV15 combines with J gene TRBJ2-7; 9 bases match TRBD1. The sequenced sample was peripheral blood. This sequence originates from a man in his sixties or seventies who had recovered from COVID-19. CDR3 loop: CATRRDRAEQYF. The CDR3, as DNA: TGTGCCACTCGAAGGGACAGGGCCGAGCAGTACTTC.